Shown below are 16 T cell receptor beta chains from a single sample sequenced in a study of blood T cell dynamics during melanoma immunotherapy. The time point here: pre-treatment baseline. Measured with immunoSEQ multiplex PCR; TCRdb has only the in-frame clones, and not every one. This table holds around 20,000 clones, 85% to 90% found once. The material was blood, obtained from a patient treated with checkpoint blockade. The receptors come from a human donor with melanoma.

The V gene is TRBV19, the J gene TRBJ2-5; TRBD2 might be the D (5 bases). This CDR3 has 14 residues. The germline V gene encodes CDR1 LNHDA and CDR2 SQIVND (reference sequence). V gave up 5 bases and J gave up 5 bases, with 15 bases separating them. CDR3 sequence (DNA): TGTGCCAGTAGTTTCCTCAACTCGGGGGAGACCCAGTACTTC. Its protein product is CASSFLNSGETQYF.

The rearrangement joins TRBV7-9 to TRBJ2-1, with 11 bases matching TRBD2. The CDR3 spans 17 residues. The trim removed 0 bases at V and 4 bases at J, leaving 5 bases unmatched. Per germline, CDR1 SEHNR and CDR2 FQNEAQ (reference sequence). The CDR3 loop is CASSLASGTSGYNEQFF. CDR3 DNA: TGTGCCAGCAGCTTAGCCTCCGGGACTAGCGGTTACAATGAGCAGTTCTTC. The full variable domain, its missing parts supplied by reference TRBV7-9 and TRBJ2-1, is DTGVSQNPRHKITKRGQNVTFRCDPISEHNRLYWYRQTLGQGPEFLTYFQNEAQLEKSRLLSDRFSAERPKGSFSTLEIQRTEQGDSAMYLCASSLASGTSGYNEQFFGPGTRLTVL.

The chain couples TRBV6-5 to TRBJ2-7; 8 bases match TRBD2. The CDR3 covers 15 residues. The V and J ends lost 0 bases and 3 bases, in that order; junction bases with no gene match: 4. Germline-derived CDR1 and CDR2 are MNHEY and SVGAGI. CDR3 nucleotide sequence: TGTGCCAGCAGTTACTCGTTAGCGGGGCTCTACGAGCAGTACTTC. It codes for CASSYSLAGLYEQYF.

This chain links TRBV7-2 with TRBJ2-7; possibly TRBD1 for D (5 bases). Trimming left V 0 bases short and J 3 bases short, with 9 bases between. CDR3 length equals 14 residues. Germline assignment: CDR1 SGHTA and CDR2 FQGNSA. CDR3 coding DNA: TGTGCCAGCAGCTTAGCTGCAGGGCTCTACGAGCAGTACTTC. This encodes CASSLAAGLYEQYF.

The chain joins TRBV19 to TRBJ2-7, with D perhaps TRBD1 or TRBD2 (5 bases each). The germline gives CDR1 LNHDA, CDR2 SQIVND (reference sequence). V lost 5 bases and J lost 2, with 13 bases in between. The CDR3 sequence is 14 residues long. CDR3 DNA: TGTGCCAGTAGTCCTCCAGGGAGTCCCTACGAGCAGTACTTC. It is translated as CASSPPGSPYEQYF.

The chain has TRBV29-1 and TRBJ2-7; 8 positions match TRBD2. Germline CDR1 and CDR2: SQVTM and ANQGSEA. This CDR3 comprises 15 residues. The trim removed 6 bases at V and 3 bases at J, leaving 13 bases unmatched. For the CDR3, the DNA is TGCAGCGTATTTTTTCGAGCGGGAGCCGACTACGAGCAGTACTTC. This encodes CSVFFRAGADYEQYF.

This clone was detected only once. This sequence joins TRBV10-3 and TRBJ2-5, with 11 bases matching TRBD1. The J call may be faulty, since TRBJ2-7 better matches the DNA end. Germline CDR1 reads ENHRY; CDR2 reads SYGVKD. CDR3 length equals 15 residues. CDR3 nucleotides: TGTGCCTCAGGGGACAGGGGGTTCCGCTCCTACGAGCAGTACTTC. As protein: CASGDRGFRSYEQYF.

The chain couples TRBV2 to TRBJ2-5, with a weak D call TRBD1 (6 bases). Germline V gene data show CDR1 as SNHLY and CDR2 as FYNNEI. V dropped 3 bases and J dropped 5 bases, with 7 bases sitting between them. This CDR3 has 12 amino acids. Here the CDR3 reads CASSDQGETQYF. CDR3 in DNA: TGTGCCAGCAGTGATCAGGGGGAGACCCAGTACTTC.

CDR3 loop: CASSASVNTEAFF. CDR3 DNA sequence: TGCGCCAGCAGTGCCTCTGTCAACACTGAAGCTTTCTTT. The chain combines TRBV10-1 with TRBJ1-1; no reliable D call. The CDR3 extends over 13 amino acids. The V end was cut by 4 bases, the J end by 2 bases, with 8 bases between. The V gene's germline CDR1 is WNHNN and CDR2 SYGVQD (reference sequence).

The chain links TRBV19 to TRBJ1-4, with TRBD1 as a possible D gene (6 bases). V lost 5 bases and J 5 bases, leaving 12 bases between the germline ends. Germline CDR1 reads LNHDA; CDR2 reads SQIVND (reference sequence). This CDR3 contains 14 residues. In nucleotides, the CDR3 is TGTGCCAGTAGTTCTGGGGGGCAGAATGAAAAACTGTTTTTT. Translated: CASSSGGQNEKLFF.

This clone was recorded a few times. V and J are TRBV5-6 and TRBJ1-3, with D tentatively TRBD1 (5 bases). Per germline, CDR1 SGHDT and CDR2 YYEEEE. The CDR3 totals 18 residues. V lost 3 bases to trimming and J lost 1 base, with 20 bases between them. The CDR3 protein is CASSWTASPGGSGNTIYF. CDR3 in DNA: TGTGCCAGCAGCTGGACGGCCTCTCCGGGGGGATCTGGAAACACCATATATTTT. The full variable domain, rest sourced from reference TRBV5-6 and TRBJ1-3, is DAGVTQSPTHLIKTRGQQVTLRCSPKSGHDTVSWYQQALGQGPQFIFQYYEEEERQRGNFPDRFSGHQFPNYSSELNVNALLLGDSALYLCASSWTASPGGSGNTIYFGEGSWLTVV.

This chain joins TRBV2 and TRBJ1-5; unclear D gene. The germline CDR1 and CDR2 sequences are SNHLY and FYNNEI. V lost 3 bases and J lost 3, with 18 bases in between. This CDR3 contains 17 residues. The CDR3 spells CASSDPKGTPNNQPQHF. For the CDR3, the DNA is TGTGCCAGCAGTGACCCTAAGGGCACCCCAAACAATCAGCCCCAGCATTTT.

The chain couples TRBV28 to TRBJ2-7; no clear D gene. CDR3 length: 12 residues. The V end lost 10 bases, the J end lost 0 bases, and 10 bases lay between the germline ends. Germline V gives CDR1 MDHEN, CDR2 SYDVKM. The CDR3 sequence is CATTSSSYEQYF. The DNA for the CDR3 is TGTGCCACCACGTCCAGCTCCTACGAGCAGTACTTC. Drawing the rest from reference TRBV28 and TRBJ2-7, the complete variable domain is DVKVTQSSRYLVKRTGEKVFLECVQDMDHENMFWYRQDPGLGLRLIYFSYDVKMKEKGDIPEGYSVSREKKERFSLILESASTNQTSMYLCATTSSSYEQYFGPGTRLTVT.

The chain combines TRBV6-1 with TRBJ2-7; 8 bases are shared with TRBD2. Germline V gene data show CDR1 as MNHNS and CDR2 as SASEGT. CDR3 length: 18 amino acids. Losses at the gene ends were 4 bases for V and 2 bases for J; bases not matched to a gene: 16. The CDR3 nucleotides read TGTGCCAGCAGTGCACCTTCTCGGCTAGCGGGTTCAGCCTACGAGCAGTACTTC. Translating it yields CASSAPSRLAGSAYEQYF.

This clone was seen only a few times. Here the CDR3 DNA reads TGTGCCAGTAGTATCTTAAGCACCGGGGAGCTGTTTTTT. Protein sequence: CASSILSTGELFF. The chain joins TRBV19 to TRBJ2-2, with no clear D. The CDR3 has 13 residues. Trimming shortened V by 3 bases and J by 4 bases, and 6 bases separated the two germline ends. The germline gives CDR1 LNHDA, CDR2 SQIVND (reference sequence).

The J gene is TRBJ1-2, the V gene TRBV6-1, with D possibly being TRBD1 (5 bases). The CDR3 has 9 amino acids. V was shortened by 10 bases and J by 13 bases, with 13 bases between the two germline ends. Germline lookup yields CDR1 MNHNS and CDR2 SASEGT. CDR3 loop: CATSGGGTF. The CDR3, as DNA: TGTGCCACCTCTGGGGGGGGCACCTTC.